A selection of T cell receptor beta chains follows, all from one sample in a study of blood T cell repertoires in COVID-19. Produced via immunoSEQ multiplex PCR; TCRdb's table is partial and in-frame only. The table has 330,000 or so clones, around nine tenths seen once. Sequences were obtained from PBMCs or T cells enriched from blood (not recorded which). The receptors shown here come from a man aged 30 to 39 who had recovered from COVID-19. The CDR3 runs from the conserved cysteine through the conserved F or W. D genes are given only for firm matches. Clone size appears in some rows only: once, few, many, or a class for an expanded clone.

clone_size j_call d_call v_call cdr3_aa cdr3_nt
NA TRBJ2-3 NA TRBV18 CASSSGSPLADTQYF TGTGCCAGCTCATCGGGATCCCCGCTGGCAGATACGCAGTATTTT
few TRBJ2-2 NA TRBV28 CASSLSPGSWTGELFF TGTGCCAGCAGTTTGAGCCCCGGGAGTTGGACCGGGGAGCTGTTTTTT
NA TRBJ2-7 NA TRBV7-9 CASSLASQGRNEQYF TGTGCCAGCAGCTTAGCATCGCAGGGTCGAAACGAGCAGTACTTC
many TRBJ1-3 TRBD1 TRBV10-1 CASSESQGATGNTIYF TGCGCCAGCAGTGAGTCCCAGGGGGCAACTGGAAACACCATATATTTT
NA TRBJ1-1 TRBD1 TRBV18 CASSLGGTGNTEAFF TGTGCCAGCTCACTCGGGGGGACAGGGAACACTGAAGCTTTCTTT
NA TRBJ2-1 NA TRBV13 CASSSGGHNEQFF TGTGCCAGCAGCTCCGGGGGGCACAATGAGCAGTTCTTC
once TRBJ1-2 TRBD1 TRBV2 CASSEARAGGGYGYTF TGTGCCAGCAGTGAAGCAAGGGCAGGGGGCGGATATGGCTACACCTTC
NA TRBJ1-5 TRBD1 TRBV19 CASKRTGGNQPQHF TGTGCCAGTAAGCGGACAGGAGGCAATCAGCCCCAGCATTTT
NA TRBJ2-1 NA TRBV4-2 CASSLGGLAYNEQFF TGTGCCAGCAGCCTCGGAGGATTAGCCTACAATGAGCAGTTCTTC
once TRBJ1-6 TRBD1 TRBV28 CASSSRDRGNSPLHF TGTGCCAGCAGTTCTAGGGACAGGGGGAATTCACCCCTCCACTTT
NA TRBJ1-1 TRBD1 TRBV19 CASTNRGSTEAFF TGTGCCAGTACTAACAGGGGAAGCACTGAAGCTTTCTTT
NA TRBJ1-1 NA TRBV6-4 CASSATVNTEAFF TGTGCCAGCAGTGCGACAGTTAACACTGAAGCTTTCTTT
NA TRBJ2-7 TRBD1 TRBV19 CATSDGTASYEQYF TGTGCCACATCAGATGGGACAGCCTCCTACGAGCAGTACTTC
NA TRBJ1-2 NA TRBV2 CASSEDTVNYGYTF TGTGCCAGCAGTGAAGATACAGTCAACTATGGCTACACCTTC
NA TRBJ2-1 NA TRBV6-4 CASSPTGTHEQFF TGTGCCAGCAGTCCGACAGGCACCCATGAGCAGTTCTTC
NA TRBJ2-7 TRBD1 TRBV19 CASRQGRGPWDEQYF TGTGCCAGTCGACAGGGGCGTGGACCCTGGGACGAGCAGTACTTC
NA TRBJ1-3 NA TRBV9 CASSVSGSFSGNTIYF TGTGCCAGCAGCGTCTCAGGGTCCTTCTCTGGAAACACCATATATTTT
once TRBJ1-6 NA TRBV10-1 CASTRQIYNSPLHF TGCGCCAGCACCCGACAGATCTATAATTCACCCCTCCACTTT
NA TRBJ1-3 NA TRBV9 CASSVGVQGNTIYF TGTGCCAGCAGCGTAGGTGTACAGGGAAACACCATATATTTT
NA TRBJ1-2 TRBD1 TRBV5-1 CASSLDRGMTDGYTF TGCGCCAGCAGCCTAGACAGGGGAATGACCGATGGCTACACCTTC
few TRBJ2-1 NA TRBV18 CASSPQVYNEQFF TGTGCCAGCTCACCGCAGGTATACAATGAGCAGTTCTTC
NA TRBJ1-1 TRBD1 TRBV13 CASSRRGQGNTEAFF TGTGCCAGCAGCCGCCGAGGACAGGGGAACACTGAAGCTTTCTTT
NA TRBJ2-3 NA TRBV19 CASSIQPQGTQYF TGTGCCAGTAGTATACAGCCCCAGGGTACGCAGTATTTT
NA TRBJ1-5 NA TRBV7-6 CASSLDRDNQPQHF TGTGCCAGCAGCTTAGACAGGGACAATCAGCCCCAGCATTTT
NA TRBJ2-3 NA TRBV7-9 CASSPRGGGGGPTDTQYF TGTGCCAGCAGCCCCCGGGGCGGAGGGGGGGGTCCCACAGATACGCAGTATTTT
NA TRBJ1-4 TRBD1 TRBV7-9 CASSHKWDRLFF TGTGCCAGCAGCCATAAATGGGACAGACTGTTTTTT
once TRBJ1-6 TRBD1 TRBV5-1 CASSRDSSNSPLHF TGCGCCAGCAGCCGGGACAGCTCTAATTCACCCCTCCACTTT
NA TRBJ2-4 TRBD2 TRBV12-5 CASGLVGRARGDIQYF TGTGCTAGTGGTTTGGTAGGTAGGGCGCGGGGGGACATTCAGTACTTC
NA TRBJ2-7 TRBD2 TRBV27 CASSLAGGPFEQYF TGTGCCAGCAGTTTGGCGGGGGGGCCTTTCGAGCAGTACTTC
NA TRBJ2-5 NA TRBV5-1 CASSLAPGTETQYF TGCGCCAGCAGCTTGGCCCCAGGTACCGAGACCCAGTACTTC
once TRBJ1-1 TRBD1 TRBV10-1 CATRTGERTEAFF TGCGCCACCCGGACAGGGGAGAGGACTGAAGCTTTCTTT
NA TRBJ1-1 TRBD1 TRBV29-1 CSVEDTGGSTEAFF TGCAGCGTTGAAGATACAGGGGGGAGCACTGAAGCTTTCTTT
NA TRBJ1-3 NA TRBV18 CASSLQGQSSGNTIYF TGTGCCAGCTCGTTACAAGGACAGAGCTCTGGAAACACCATATATTTT
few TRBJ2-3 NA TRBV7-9 CASSIGTQSTDTQYF TGTGCCAGCAGCATCGGGACACAGAGCACAGATACGCAGTATTTT
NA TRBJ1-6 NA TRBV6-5 CASRDQGYNSPLHF TGTGCCAGCAGAGACCAGGGTTATAATTCACCCCTCCACTTT
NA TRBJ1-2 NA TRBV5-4 CASESGSVLDGYTF TGTGCCAGCGAGTCGGGGTCAGTATTGGATGGCTACACCTTC
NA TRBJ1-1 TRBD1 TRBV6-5 CASSSGTGGLEAFF TGTGCCAGCAGCTCCGGGACAGGGGGCTTAGAAGCTTTCTTT
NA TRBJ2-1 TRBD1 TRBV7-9 CASSSTGSPYNEQFF TGTGCCAGCAGCTCGACAGGGAGTCCCTACAATGAGCAGTTCTTC
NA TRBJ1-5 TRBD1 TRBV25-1 CASRVNRGLNQPQHF TGTGCCAGCAGGGTAAACAGGGGATTGAATCAGCCCCAGCATTTT
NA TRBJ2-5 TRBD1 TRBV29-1 CSVGFGTGEGETQYF TGCAGCGTTGGTTTCGGGACAGGGGAGGGGGAGACCCAGTACTTC
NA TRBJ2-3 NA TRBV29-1 CSARLHGGDTQYF TGCAGCGCGCGCCTCCACGGCGGAGATACGCAGTATTTT
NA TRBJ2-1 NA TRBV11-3 CASSPDGGNSYNEQFF TGTGCCAGCAGCCCGGACGGGGGAAACTCCTACAATGAGCAGTTCTTC
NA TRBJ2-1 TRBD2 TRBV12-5 CASGRSLGTSNEQFF TGTGCTAGTGGCCGAAGTCTCGGGACTAGTAATGAGCAGTTCTTC
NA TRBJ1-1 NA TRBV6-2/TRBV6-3 CASSPSENTEAFF TGTGCCAGCAGCCCAAGCGAGAACACTGAAGCTTTCTTT
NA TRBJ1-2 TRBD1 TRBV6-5 CASSYSGQGAEGGYTF TGTGCCAGCAGTTACTCAGGGCAGGGGGCAGAGGGTGGCTACACCTTC
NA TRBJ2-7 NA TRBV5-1 CASSLEQTYEQYF TGCGCCAGCAGCTTGGAACAAACCTACGAGCAGTACTTC
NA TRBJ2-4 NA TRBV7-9 CASSPLTGKNIQYF TGTGCCAGCAGCCCGCTAACTGGCAAAAACATTCAGTACTTC